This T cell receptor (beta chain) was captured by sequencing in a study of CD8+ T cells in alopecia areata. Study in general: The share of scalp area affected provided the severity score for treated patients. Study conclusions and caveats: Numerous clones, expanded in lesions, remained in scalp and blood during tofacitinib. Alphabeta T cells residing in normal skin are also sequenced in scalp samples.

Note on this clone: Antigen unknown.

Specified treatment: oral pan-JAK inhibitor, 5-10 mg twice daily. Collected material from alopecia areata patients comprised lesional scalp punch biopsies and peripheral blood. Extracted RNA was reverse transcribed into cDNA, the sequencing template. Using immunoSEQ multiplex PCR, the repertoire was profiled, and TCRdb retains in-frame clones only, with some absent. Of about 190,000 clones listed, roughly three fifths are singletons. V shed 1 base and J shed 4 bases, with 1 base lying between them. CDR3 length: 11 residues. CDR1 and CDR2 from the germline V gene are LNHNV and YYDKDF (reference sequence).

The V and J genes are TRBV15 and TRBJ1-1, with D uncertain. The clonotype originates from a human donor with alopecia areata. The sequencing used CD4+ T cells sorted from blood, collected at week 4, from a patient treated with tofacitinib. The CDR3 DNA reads TGTGCCACCAGCAGAGCCACTGAAGCTTTCTTT. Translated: CATSRATEAFF.